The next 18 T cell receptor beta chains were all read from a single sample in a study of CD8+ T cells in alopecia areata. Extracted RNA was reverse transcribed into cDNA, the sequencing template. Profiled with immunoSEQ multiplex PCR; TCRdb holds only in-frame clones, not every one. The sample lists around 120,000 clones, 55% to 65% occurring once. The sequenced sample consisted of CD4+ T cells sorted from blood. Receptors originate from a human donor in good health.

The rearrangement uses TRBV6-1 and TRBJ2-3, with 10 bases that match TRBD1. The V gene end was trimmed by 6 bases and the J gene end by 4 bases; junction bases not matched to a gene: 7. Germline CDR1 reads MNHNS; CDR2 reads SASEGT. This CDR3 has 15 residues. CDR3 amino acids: CASRTTGGLADTQYF. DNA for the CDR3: TGTGCCAGCAGGACGACAGGGGGCTTGGCAGATACGCAGTATTTT.

CDR3 sequence (DNA): TGTGCCTGGAGCAGGACGGATAGCAATCAGCCCCAGCATTTT. It encodes CAWSRTDSNQPQHF. The genes are TRBV30 and TRBJ1-5, with D unresolved. Germline CDR1 and CDR2: GTSNPN and SVGIG (reference sequence). There are 14 residues in the CDR3. Trimming stripped 3 bases from V and 0 bases from J, with 9 bases between. Together with reference TRBV30 and TRBJ1-5, the CDR3 gives the full variable domain: SQTIHQWPATLVQPVGSPLSLECTVEGTSNPNLYWYRQAAGRGLQLLFYSVGIGQISSEVPQNLSASRPQDRQFILSSKKLLLSDSGFYLCAWSRTDSNQPQHFGDGTRLSIL.

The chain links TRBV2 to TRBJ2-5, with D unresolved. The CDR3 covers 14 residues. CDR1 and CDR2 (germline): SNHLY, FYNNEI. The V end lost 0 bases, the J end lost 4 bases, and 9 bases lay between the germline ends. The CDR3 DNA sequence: TGTGCCAGCAGTGAAGCAAGGCAGTCAGAGACCCAGTACTTC. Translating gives CASSEARQSETQYF.

The CDR3 DNA is TGTGCCAGCAGCTTGAGTACAGGGATGAACACTGAAGCTTTCTTT. Translation: CASSLSTGMNTEAFF. The rearrangement joins TRBV5-4 to TRBJ1-1, with D tentatively TRBD1 (6 bases). Germline V gene data show CDR1 as SGHNT and CDR2 as YYREEE (reference sequence). V lost 1 base and J lost 0, with 10 bases in between. The CDR3 is made up of 15 amino acids. Looking up the rest from reference TRBV5-4 and TRBJ1-1 gives the full variable domain: ETGVTQSPTHLIKTRGQQVTLRCSSQSGHNTVSWYQQALGQGPQFIFQYYREEENGRGNFPPRFSGLQFPNYSSELNVNALELDDSALYLCASSLSTGMNTEAFFGQGTRLTVV.

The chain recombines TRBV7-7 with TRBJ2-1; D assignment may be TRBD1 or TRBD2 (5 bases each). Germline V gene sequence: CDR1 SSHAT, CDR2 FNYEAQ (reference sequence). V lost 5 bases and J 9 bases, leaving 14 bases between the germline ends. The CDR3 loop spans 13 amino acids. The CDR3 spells CASSIGYGGEQFF. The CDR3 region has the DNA TGTGCCAGCAGCATAGGGTATGGGGGTGAGCAGTTCTTC.

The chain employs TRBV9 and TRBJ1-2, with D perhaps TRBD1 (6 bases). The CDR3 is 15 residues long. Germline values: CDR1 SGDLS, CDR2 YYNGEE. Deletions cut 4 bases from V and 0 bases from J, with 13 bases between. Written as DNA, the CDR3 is TGTGCCAGCAGCATAGAACAGGGAGCTAACTATGGCTACACCTTC. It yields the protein CASSIEQGANYGYTF.

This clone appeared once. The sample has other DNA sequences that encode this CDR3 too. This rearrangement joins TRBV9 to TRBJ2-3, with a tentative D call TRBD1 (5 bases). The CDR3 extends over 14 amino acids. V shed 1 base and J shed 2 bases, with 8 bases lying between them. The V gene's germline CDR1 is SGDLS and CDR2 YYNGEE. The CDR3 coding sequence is TGTGCCAGCAGCGTAAGGGGAATCACAGATACGCAGTATTTT. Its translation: CASSVRGITDTQYF. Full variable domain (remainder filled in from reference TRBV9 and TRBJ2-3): DSGVTQTPKHLITATGQRVTLRCSPRSGDLSVYWYQQSLDQGLQFLIQYYNGEERAKGNILERFSAQQFPDLHSELNLSSLELGDSALYFCASSVRGITDTQYFGPGTRLTVL.

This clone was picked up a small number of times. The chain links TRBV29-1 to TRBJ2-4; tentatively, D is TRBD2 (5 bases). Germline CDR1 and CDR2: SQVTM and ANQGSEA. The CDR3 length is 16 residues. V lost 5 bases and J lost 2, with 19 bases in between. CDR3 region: CSVSDAPGYTKNIQYF. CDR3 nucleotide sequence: TGCAGCGTTTCGGACGCCCCGGGATATACCAAAAACATTCAGTACTTC.

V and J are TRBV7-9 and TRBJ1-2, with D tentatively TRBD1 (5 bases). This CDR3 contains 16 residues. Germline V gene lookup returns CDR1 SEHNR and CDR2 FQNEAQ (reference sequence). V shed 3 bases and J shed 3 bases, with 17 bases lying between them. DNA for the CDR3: TGTGCCAGCAGCTTTAAGGCAGGGTGGGCGGACTATGGCTACACCTTC. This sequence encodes CASSFKAGWADYGYTF.

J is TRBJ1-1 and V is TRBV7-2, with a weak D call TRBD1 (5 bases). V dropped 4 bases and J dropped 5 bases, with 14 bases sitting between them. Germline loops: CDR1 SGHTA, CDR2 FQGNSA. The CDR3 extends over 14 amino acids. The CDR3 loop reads CASSSWDSGTEAFF. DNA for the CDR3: TGTGCCAGCAGCTCTTGGGACTCTGGGACTGAAGCTTTCTTT.

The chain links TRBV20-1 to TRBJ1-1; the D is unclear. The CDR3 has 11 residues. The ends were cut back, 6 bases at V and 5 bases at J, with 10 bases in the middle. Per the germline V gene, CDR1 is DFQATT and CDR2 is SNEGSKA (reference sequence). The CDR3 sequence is CSAKPETEAFF. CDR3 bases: TGCAGTGCCAAGCCCGAGACTGAAGCTTTCTTT.

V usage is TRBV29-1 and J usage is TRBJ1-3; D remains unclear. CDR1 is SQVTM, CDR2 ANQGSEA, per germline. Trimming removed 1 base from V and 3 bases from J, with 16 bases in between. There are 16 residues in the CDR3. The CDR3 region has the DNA TGCAGCGTTGAAGGTCAGCGCACTGCCATTGGAAACACCATATATTTT. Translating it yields CSVEGQRTAIGNTIYF.

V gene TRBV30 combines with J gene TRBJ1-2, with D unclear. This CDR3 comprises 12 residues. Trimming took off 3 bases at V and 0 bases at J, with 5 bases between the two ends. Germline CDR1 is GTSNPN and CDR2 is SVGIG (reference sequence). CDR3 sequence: CAWSSTNYGYTF. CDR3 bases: TGTGCCTGGAGCTCTACTAACTATGGCTACACCTTC. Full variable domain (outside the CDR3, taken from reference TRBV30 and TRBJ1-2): SQTIHQWPATLVQPVGSPLSLECTVEGTSNPNLYWYRQAAGRGLQLLFYSVGIGQISSEVPQNLSASRPQDRQFILSSKKLLLSDSGFYLCAWSSTNYGYTFGSGTRLTVV.

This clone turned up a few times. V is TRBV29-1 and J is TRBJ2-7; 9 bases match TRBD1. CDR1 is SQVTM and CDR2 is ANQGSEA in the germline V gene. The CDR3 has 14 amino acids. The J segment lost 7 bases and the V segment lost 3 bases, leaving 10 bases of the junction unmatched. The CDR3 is CSVDRTGELAEQYF. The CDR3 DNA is TGCAGCGTTGACCGGACAGGGGAGCTTGCAGAGCAGTACTTC.

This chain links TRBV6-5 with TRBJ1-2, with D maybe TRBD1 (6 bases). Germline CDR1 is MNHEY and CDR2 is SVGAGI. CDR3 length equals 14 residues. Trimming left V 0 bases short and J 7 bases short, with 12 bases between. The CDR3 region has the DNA TGTGCCAGCAGTTACTCGAGGGGGTCCAGTGGCTACACCTTC. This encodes CASSYSRGSSGYTF.

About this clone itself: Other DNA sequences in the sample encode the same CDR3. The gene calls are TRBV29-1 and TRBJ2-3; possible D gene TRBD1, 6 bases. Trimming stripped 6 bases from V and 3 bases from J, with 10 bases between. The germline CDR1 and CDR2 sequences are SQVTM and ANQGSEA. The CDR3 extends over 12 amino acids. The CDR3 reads CSVLQGTDTQYF. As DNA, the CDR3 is TGCAGCGTCCTGCAGGGGACAGATACGCAGTATTTT.

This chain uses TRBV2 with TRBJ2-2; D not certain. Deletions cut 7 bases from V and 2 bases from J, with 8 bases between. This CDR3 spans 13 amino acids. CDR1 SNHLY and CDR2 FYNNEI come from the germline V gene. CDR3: CASNRANTGELFF. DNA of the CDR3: TGTGCCAGCAACCGGGCAAACACCGGGGAGCTGTTTTTT.

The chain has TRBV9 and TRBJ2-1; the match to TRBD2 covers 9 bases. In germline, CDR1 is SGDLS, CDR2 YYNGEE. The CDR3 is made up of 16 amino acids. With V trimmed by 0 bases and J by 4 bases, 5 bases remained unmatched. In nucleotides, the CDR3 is TGTGCCAGCAGCGTAGAACCAAGCGGGGGGTACAATGAGCAGTTCTTC. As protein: CASSVEPSGGYNEQFF.